Listed here is a single TCR beta chain. Its antigen is unidentified. These data originate in a study of CD8 T cells in Susac syndrome. Overall study findings and caveats: In its TCR sequencing and HLA analysis, the study acknowledged that the number of individuals was relatively small.

Random hexamers were used to reverse transcribe 0.5 to 1 ug of RNA. Multiplex immunoSEQ PCR targeted 54 Vbeta and 13 Jbeta TCR beta segments. A single record per CDR3 protein comes from TCRdb applying MiXCR to the immunoSEQ multiplex PCR reads. The data contain about 180,000 distinct CDR3 sequences, almost 96% of them singletons. The CDR3 consists of 14 residues. The germline gives CDR1 SEHNR, CDR2 FQNEAQ (reference sequence). V dropped 5 bases and J dropped 3 bases, with 13 bases sitting between them. Treatment-naive patients with stable or active relapsing-remitting disease served as multiple sclerosis controls. Negative isolation yielded CD8+ and CD4+ T cells; FACS enriched TEMRA cells.

The clonotype comes from a human donor with multiple sclerosis. The V call is TRBV7-9, the J call TRBJ1-1; no reliable D call. The sample was CD4+ T cells from PBMCs. The CDR3 protein is CASSRRAQDTEAFF. The CDR3 bases are TGTGCCAGCAGCCGCCGGGCTCAGGACACTGAAGCTTTCTTT.